These 5 T cell receptor beta chains were all obtained from the same sample, sequenced in a study of molecular identifiers for immune sequencing clone quantification. TCRdb re-called the PCR reads with MiXCR, one entry per CDR3 protein. The table has more than 300,000 distinct CDR3 sequences, roughly 23% seen once. Sequencing was performed on naive CD8+ T cells from blood, with Jurkat cell RNA spiked in. The subset is: FACS-sorted CD8+CD4-CCR7+CD45RA+ naive T cells. The receptor source for this set is a human donor in good health. Some libraries in this study had Jurkat cell RNA spiked in.

There are many counts of this clonotype. The chain recombines TRBV27 with TRBJ2-7; weak D call: TRBD1 (6 bases). The CDR3 covers 15 residues. The V end was cut by 6 bases, the J end by 1 base, with 16 bases between. Germline CDR1 is MNHEY and CDR2 is SMNVEV (reference sequence). The CDR3 DNA follows: TGTGCCAGCAGAACAACAGGGAGTACTTCCTACGAGCAGTACTTC. This codes for CASRTTGSTSYEQYF.

A note on this clonotype: This clone may be a read error of a much larger clone one base away. This chain links TRBV12-3 or TRBV12-4 with TRBJ1-1; TRBD1 might be the D (6 bases). The CDR3 is made up of 12 amino acids. This CDR3 reads CASSLQGPEALF. The CDR3, as DNA: TGTGCCAGCAGTCTTCAGGGGCCTGAAGCTCTCTTT.

This chain uses TRBV11-2 with TRBJ2-7; D possibly uses TRBD1 or TRBD2 (6 bases each). V was cut by 5 bases and J by 11 bases, with 16 bases left in between. The CDR3 spans 12 residues. Germline CDR1 is SGHAT and CDR2 is FQNNGV. CDR3 loop: CASSLEGGDEYF. The CDR3 DNA reads TGTGCCAGCAGCCTTGAGGGGGGAGACGAGTACTTC.

The V gene is TRBV19, the J gene TRBJ2-3; tentatively, D is TRBD2 (6 bases). Trimming took off 1 base at V and 3 bases at J, with 14 bases between the two ends. This CDR3 contains 16 residues. The V gene's germline CDR1 is LNHDA and CDR2 SQIVND (reference sequence). The CDR3 here is CASSIGTNHRTDTQYF. CDR3 in DNA: TGTGCCAGTAGTATAGGGACTAACCACAGGACAGATACGCAGTATTTT.

This clonotype was seen repeatedly, ten times or more. The V and J genes are TRBV4-3 and TRBJ1-5, with D unresolved. The CDR3 has 13 amino acids. V dropped 3 bases and J dropped 6 bases, with 9 bases sitting between them. From germline, CDR1 is LGHNA and CDR2 YSLEER. CDR3 DNA: TGCGCCAGCAGCCAGTGGGTCGCTCAGCCCCAGCATTTT. Protein sequence: CASSQWVAQPQHF.